The sequence of this T cell receptor (beta chain) was determined in a study of beta chain features in type 1 diabetes. TCRB transcripts that were expressed got sequenced, as all of the isolated RNA had been reverse transcribed. Assay used: immunoSEQ multiplex PCR; TCRdb lists only in-frame clones, some missing. The sample contains around 350,000 clones, 10% to 15% of which appear only once. Overall study findings and caveats: Cells that show high TCR expression could be over-represented by cDNA sequencing. Naive, central memory and Treg TCRB repertoires seemed to resemble each other more closely in patients than they did in healthy donors.

The CDR3 runs to 13 residues. Trimming left V 5 bases short and J 5 bases short, with 16 bases between. CDR1 is GTSNPN, CDR2 SVGIG, per germline (reference sequence). About this clone: What it binds is unknown. The same CDR3 can be traced to other DNA sequences in this sample.

The receptor's source is a man between 18 and 35 years old in good health. V is TRBV30 and J is TRBJ2-7; D perhaps matches TRBD2 (5 bases). The sample comprised naive CD4+ T cells from blood. Here the CDR3 reads CAWGGFTSHEQYF. The CDR3 DNA reads TGTGCCTGGGGAGGTTTCACTTCGCACGAGCAGTACTTC.